A single sample gave rise to the 22 T cell receptor beta chains below, sequenced in a study of cytomegalovirus exposure and HLA in healthy donors. PCR employed 60 Vbeta and 13 Jbeta primers. TCRdb keeps only in-frame clones here, not all; method: immunoSEQ multiplex PCR. The sample includes about 150,000 clones, almost 85% of them seen just once. Sequenced sample: PBMCs. These receptors came from a man aged 30 to 45 in good health and CMV-seropositive.

The V call is TRBV4-1, the J call TRBJ2-2; D uncertain. This CDR3 has 18 amino acids. The ends were cut back, 0 bases at V and 1 base at J, with 15 bases in the middle. Germline-derived CDR1 and CDR2 are MGHRA and YSYEKL. CDR3 DNA sequence: TGCGCCAGCAGCCAAGATTGGAACAGCCTTAGGAACACCGGGGAGCTGTTTTTT. It specifies CASSQDWNSLRNTGELFF.

The J gene is TRBJ2-5, the V gene TRBV5-1; D is unclear. The V and J ends lost 0 bases and 6 bases respectively, with 9 bases between them. The CDR3 spans 13 residues. Germline loops: CDR1 SGHRS, CDR2 YFSETQ. As DNA, the CDR3 is TGCGCCAGCAGCTTGGACGGGTGGAAGACCCAGTACTTC. Protein: CASSLDGWKTQYF.

V usage is TRBV6-1 and J usage is TRBJ2-2; D unresolved. V was cut by 4 bases and J by 1 base, with 10 bases left in between. The CDR3 has 15 amino acids. The germline gives CDR1 MNHNS, CDR2 SASEGT. DNA of the CDR3: TGTGCCAGCAGTGTTTTACAGAAGAACACCGGGGAGCTGTTTTTT. Translated: CASSVLQKNTGELFF.

This CDR3 reads CASSPREFSNQPQHF. CDR3 in DNA: TGTGCCAGCAGTCCCCGGGAATTTAGCAATCAGCCCCAGCATTTT. V usage is TRBV27 and J usage is TRBJ1-5, with unresolved D. Germline assignment: CDR1 MNHEY and CDR2 SMNVEV (reference sequence). This CDR3 has 15 amino acids. The ends were cut back, 5 bases at V and 0 bases at J, with 11 bases in the middle.

This chain connects TRBV1 to TRBJ1-2; no DNA check was done on the table's D call, TRBD1. TRBV1 constitutes a pseudogene. This CDR3 has 17 amino acids. The CDR3, as DNA: TGCACCAGCAGCCAGGGGGATCGGGACAGGGTTAACTATGGCTACACCTTC. It specifies CTSSQGDRDRVNYGYTF.

The chain couples TRBV27 to TRBJ2-3; 8 bases map to TRBD2. CDR3 length equals 14 residues. Per germline, CDR1 MNHEY and CDR2 SMNVEV (reference sequence). The junction had 4 bases not matched to a gene; V was cut back by 3 bases and J by 5 bases. Here the CDR3 DNA reads TGTGCCAGCAGTTTGGGGCTAGCGGGAGATACGCAGTATTTT. It yields the protein CASSLGLAGDTQYF.

This chain connects TRBV27 to TRBJ1-2, with 12 positions matching TRBD1. V lost 5 bases, J lost 7 bases, and 14 bases stayed unmatched. Germline values: CDR1 MNHEY, CDR2 SMNVEV (reference sequence). The CDR3 is made up of 17 amino acids. The CDR3 is CASSPTPGTGGAVGYTF. The CDR3 DNA sequence: TGTGCCAGCAGTCCGACCCCCGGGACAGGGGGCGCCGTTGGCTACACCTTC.

V and J are TRBV5-4 and TRBJ2-7; D is perhaps TRBD2 (6 bases). The V gene's germline CDR1 is SGHNT and CDR2 YYREEE (reference sequence). The V gene lost 4 bases and the J gene lost 0 bases, with 14 bases spanning the gap. This CDR3 has 15 amino acids. CDR3 in DNA: TGTGCCAGCAGCCCCCCGGGAGTTAACTCCTACGAGCAGTACTTC. Amino acid sequence: CASSPPGVNSYEQYF. The entire variable domain, with the rest obtained from reference TRBV5-4 and TRBJ2-7, is as follows: ETGVTQSPTHLIKTRGQQVTLRCSSQSGHNTVSWYQQALGQGPQFIFQYYREEENGRGNFPPRFSGLQFPNYSSELNVNALELDDSALYLCASSPPGVNSYEQYFGPGTRLTVT.

The chain has TRBV28 and TRBJ2-5; TRBD1 matches at 7 bases. CDR1 MDHEN and CDR2 SYDVKM come from the germline V gene. There are 14 residues in the CDR3. The junction had 13 bases not matched to a gene; V was cut back by 6 bases and J by 9 bases. The CDR3 sequence: CASSYRDRRLPQYF. The CDR3 region has the DNA TGTGCCAGCAGCTACCGGGACAGAAGATTGCCCCAGTACTTC.

The V gene is TRBV19, the J gene TRBJ2-2; D gene unclear. CDR1 is LNHDA, CDR2 SQIVND, per germline (reference sequence). V gave up 4 bases and J gave up 3 bases, with 3 bases separating them. The CDR3 is 12 residues long. The CDR3 nucleotides are TGTGCCAGTAGTACCTACACCGGGGAGCTGTTTTTT. This translates into CASSTYTGELFF.

V is TRBV29-1 and J is TRBJ2-1, with D tentatively TRBD2 (5 bases). The CDR3 totals 14 residues. Germline V lookup: CDR1 SQVTM, CDR2 ANQGSEA. Trimming stripped 4 bases from V and 0 bases from J, with 10 bases between. CDR3: CSVASQSSYNEQFF. The CDR3 DNA reads as TGCAGCGTTGCTAGCCAATCCTCCTACAATGAGCAGTTCTTC.

The genes are TRBV5-5 and TRBJ2-7, with TRBD1 matching 7 bases. The CDR3 totals 15 residues. CDR1 SGHKS and CDR2 YYEKEE come from the germline V gene (reference sequence). V lost 4 bases and J lost 3; bases outside the gene matches: 10. CDR3 nucleotide sequence: TGTGCCAGCAGCGCCGGGTGGGACAGCTTCTACGAGCAGTACTTC. It translates to CASSAGWDSFYEQYF.

The genes are TRBV19 and TRBJ1-2; 8 nucleotides agree with TRBD1. From germline, CDR1 is LNHDA and CDR2 SQIVND (reference sequence). V shed 3 bases and J 7 bases; nucleotides not matched to a gene: 4. The CDR3 consists of 13 residues. CDR3 amino acids: CASSIGQGVGYTF. CDR3 DNA sequence: TGTGCCAGTAGTATCGGACAGGGTGTTGGCTACACCTTC.

The gene calls are TRBV7-2 and TRBJ1-5; D gene ambiguous. Looked up from germline, CDR1 is SGHTA and CDR2 is FQGNSA. The CDR3 length is 15 residues. V was shortened by 5 bases and J by 1 base, with 12 bases between the two germline ends. Written as DNA, the CDR3 is TGTGCCAGCAGCCTCGCCCCGGGAAGCAATCAGCCCCAGCATTTT. As protein: CASSLAPGSNQPQHF.

The chain combines TRBV29-1 with TRBJ2-3, with 11 bases identical to TRBD2. Trimming removed 6 bases from V and 5 bases from J; junction bases left unmatched: 7. The CDR3 is 14 residues long. CDR1 is SQVTM, CDR2 ANQGSEA, per germline. The CDR3: CSVLSGGAGDTQYF. The CDR3 coding sequence is TGCAGCGTCCTTAGCGGGGGGGCCGGAGATACGCAGTATTTT.

The chain recombines TRBV7-9 with TRBJ2-7; TRBD1 is a possible D gene (6 bases). V lost 8 bases and J lost 0, with 17 bases in between. Germline values: CDR1 SEHNR, CDR2 FQNEAQ (reference sequence). The CDR3 is 15 residues long. This chain's CDR3 is CASAVTTGISYEQYF. CDR3 DNA: TGTGCCAGCGCTGTAACCACAGGGATCTCCTACGAGCAGTACTTC.

The CDR3 here is CASSIGRGREVSNQPQHF. CDR3 DNA: TGTGCCAGTAGTATAGGGCGGGGCAGGGAGGTTAGCAATCAGCCCCAGCATTTT. This chain connects TRBV19 to TRBJ1-5; D is possibly TRBD1 (5 bases). Per germline, CDR1 LNHDA and CDR2 SQIVND (reference sequence). The CDR3 totals 18 residues. The V and J ends lost 1 base and 0 bases respectively, with 16 bases between them.

The chain carries TRBV18 and TRBJ2-7; possibly TRBD2 for D (6 bases). Trimming took 0 bases from V and 2 from J, leaving 11 bases between them. The CDR3 is 15 residues long. Germline V gene data show CDR1 as KGHSH and CDR2 as LQKENI. CDR3 in DNA: TGTGCCAGCTCACCACCTGGGGACTGGGCCTACGAGCAGTACTTC. Its translation: CASSPPGDWAYEQYF.

The chain combines TRBV4-3 with TRBJ1-1; possibly TRBD1 for D (6 bases). CDR1 is LGHNA, CDR2 YSLEER, per germline. CDR3 size: 14 residues. The ends were cut back, 0 bases at V and 5 bases at J, with 10 bases in the middle. CDR3 nucleotide sequence: TGCGCCAGCAGCCAAGATGGACAGAGGACTGAAGCTTTCTTT. This encodes CASSQDGQRTEAFF.

This chain joins TRBV6-6 and TRBJ1-1; D perhaps matches TRBD1 (5 bases). Deletions cut 6 bases from V and 5 bases from J, with 22 bases between. Germline V gene sequence: CDR1 MNHNY, CDR2 SVGAGI (reference sequence). The CDR3 has 16 residues. The CDR3 loop is CASSAGSHAWGTEAFF. CDR3 nucleotide sequence: TGTGCCAGCAGCGCCGGGAGTCACGCGTGGGGGACTGAAGCTTTCTTT.

This chain joins TRBV10-3 and TRBJ2-7; weak D call: TRBD1 (5 bases). CDR1 is ENHRY and CDR2 is SYGVKD in the germline V gene. The V and J ends lost 0 bases and 1 base respectively, with 10 bases between them. CDR3 length: 15 residues. The CDR3 nucleotides read TGTGCCATCAGTGAGTCGAGGACACCTTCCTACGAGCAGTACTTC. Its translation: CAISESRTPSYEQYF.

The chain recombines TRBV10-3 with TRBJ2-7, with D possibly TRBD2 on 6 matching bases. The germline V gene encodes CDR1 ENHRY and CDR2 SYGVKD. The V gene lost 0 bases and the J gene lost 0 bases, with 12 bases spanning the gap. The CDR3 contains 16 residues. In nucleotides, the CDR3 is TGTGCCATCAGTGAGTCGACTCTAGCGCTCTCCTACGAGCAGTACTTC. As protein: CAISESTLALSYEQYF.